This T cell receptor (beta chain) was captured by sequencing in a study of beta chain features in type 1 diabetes. Study-wide background: Regarding age, gender and cell yields, patients proved similar to healthy donors.

General study findings and limits: Any PCR bias toward short templates would affect both groups alike.

As concerns this clone: Its antigen remains unidentified.

All of the isolated RNA was reverse transcribed, so expressed TCRB transcripts were sequenced. Clones were read by immunoSEQ multiplex PCR, and TCRdb kept only the in-frame ones, dropping some. Seen here are approximately 340,000 clones, about 16% observed once, and the top ten hold approximately 0.019%. Sequenced input: naive CD4+ T cells from blood. The sequence came from a woman aged 18-35 years in good health.

The CDR3 DNA follows: TGTGCCAGCAGTTACGGGGCGGGAGGGGGGTACGAGCAGTACTTC. It codes for CASSYGAGGGYEQYF. V is TRBV6-5 and J is TRBJ2-7; 9 bases are shared with TRBD2. Germline CDR1 reads MNHEY; CDR2 reads SVGAGI. J gave up 4 bases and V 2 bases, and 6 bases lay outside the gene matches. The CDR3 has 15 amino acids.